Presented here are 21 T cell receptor beta chains from one specimen sequenced in a study of Ad26.COV2.S vaccination and SARS-CoV-2 variants. The treatment: about 20 received Ad26.COV2.S at low or high dose, single or two shots; 5 received placebo; per-sample allocation not given. Material that was analyzed had been drawn on day 63 after the first vaccine or placebo injection. This table comes from immunoSEQ multiplex PCR, and its TCRdb copy is limited to in-frame clones, with some not included. The top ten clones hold 12% of a sample with 400,000 to 450,000 clones, 75% to 95% of them seen once. Sequences were derived from peripheral blood, sampled in a trial of Ad26.COV2.S vaccine versus placebo. The receptors shown here come from a person between 18 and 59 years old who received the Ad26.COV2.S COVID-19 vaccine or a placebo.

CDR3: CAYQEDFSGNTIYF. The DNA for the CDR3 is TGTGCCTACCAAGAAGACTTCTCTGGAAACACCATATATTTT. The V call is TRBV30, the J call TRBJ1-3; no clear D gene. Germline CDR1 reads GTSNPN; CDR2 reads SVGIG (reference sequence). V was clipped by 7 bases and J by 0 bases, with 13 bases between them. The CDR3 runs to 14 residues.

V usage is TRBV6-6 and J usage is TRBJ2-1; D gene uncertain. Germline assignment: CDR1 MNHNY and CDR2 SVGAGI (reference sequence). Trimming cost V 0 bases and J 3 bases, with 9 bases left between them. The CDR3 runs to 15 residues. CDR3 DNA sequence: TGTGCCAGCAGTTACTCTCCGGTGAACTACAATGAGCAGTTCTTC. It specifies CASSYSPVNYNEQFF.

The chain combines TRBV20-1 with TRBJ2-3; D ambiguous. The CDR3 is 11 amino acids. V lost 6 bases, J lost 6 bases, and 10 bases lay in between. Germline assignment: CDR1 DFQATT and CDR2 SNEGSKA (reference sequence). CDR3 region: CSAGTPDTQYF. The DNA of the CDR3 is TGCAGTGCAGGAACCCCCGATACGCAGTATTTT.

V is TRBV6-2 or TRBV6-3 and J is TRBJ2-6; D ambiguous. Germline V lookup: CDR1 MNHEY, CDR2 SVGEGT. The V end lost 2 bases, the J end lost 0 bases, and 11 bases lay between the germline ends. The CDR3 sequence is 17 residues long. The CDR3 is CASSYQLGHSGANVLTF. The CDR3 bases are TGTGCCAGCAGTTACCAGTTGGGCCACTCTGGGGCCAACGTCCTGACTTTC.

In this sample, this clone turned up once. The same CDR3 arises from other DNA sequences in this sample as well. The V call is TRBV28, the J call TRBJ1-1, with D unresolved. The V gene lost 2 bases and the J gene lost 3 bases, with 4 bases spanning the gap. Germline CDR1 MDHEN, CDR2 SYDVKM. This CDR3 comprises 12 residues. The CDR3, as DNA: TGTGCCAGCAGTTTAAGGTACACTGAAGCTTTCTTT. Translation: CASSLRYTEAFF.

This clone showed up just a few times. CDR3 residues: CASSQLQGPNQPQHF. The CDR3, as DNA: TGCGCCAGCAGCCAGTTACAGGGTCCCAATCAGCCCCAGCATTTT. This sequence joins TRBV4-1 and TRBJ1-5, with D perhaps TRBD1 (6 bases). Trimming took off 3 bases at V and 3 bases at J, with 12 bases between the two ends. CDR1 MGHRA and CDR2 YSYEKL come from the germline V gene. The CDR3 has 15 amino acids.

The chain combines TRBV6-4 with TRBJ1-6; a possible D gene is TRBD1 (5 bases). Per the germline V gene, CDR1 is MRHNA and CDR2 is SNTAGT. Trimming removed 10 bases from V and 0 bases from J, with 16 bases in between. The CDR3 has 16 amino acids. The DNA of the CDR3 is TGTGCCACTTCGACAGTCCGGGACTCCTATAATTCACCCCTCCACTTT. Protein sequence: CATSTVRDSYNSPLHF.

The chain combines TRBV28 with TRBJ2-3; TRBD2 might be the D (5 bases). Germline CDR1 reads MDHEN; CDR2 reads SYDVKM. This CDR3 has 15 amino acids. V was trimmed by 8 bases and J by 0 bases, leaving 15 bases between them. CDR3 coding DNA: TGTGCCAGCGACCTGGGAGTAGAAAGCACAGATACGCAGTATTTT. It is translated as CASDLGVESTDTQYF.

V and J are TRBV5-1 and TRBJ2-3; TRBD2 aligns across 10 bases. This CDR3 spans 15 amino acids. Trimming removed 0 bases from V and 5 bases from J; junction bases left unmatched: 3. CDR1 is SGHRS, CDR2 YFSETQ, per germline. DNA for the CDR3: TGCGCCAGCAGCTTGGGGGCTAGCGGGAGAGATACGCAGTATTTT. Translation gives CASSLGASGRDTQYF.

V and J are TRBV9 and TRBJ2-1; 10 nucleotides align to TRBD2. CDR1 SGDLS and CDR2 YYNGEE come from the germline V gene. This CDR3 has 20 residues. J was trimmed by 1 base and V by 4 bases; bases with no gene match: 17. CDR3 sequence reads: CASSMPHDLAGALSYNEQFF. CDR3 sequence (DNA): TGTGCCAGCAGCATGCCCCATGACCTAGCGGGAGCTTTATCCTACAATGAGCAGTTCTTC. The variable domain in full, with the rest retrieved from reference TRBV9 and TRBJ2-1, is DSGVTQTPKHLITATGQRVTLRCSPRSGDLSVYWYQQSLDQGLQFLIQYYNGEERAKGNILERFSAQQFPDLHSELNLSSLELGDSALYFCASSMPHDLAGALSYNEQFFGPGTRLTVL.

This chain's CDR3 is CASSPGIYGNQPQHF. CDR3 sequence (DNA): TGCGCCAGCAGTCCTGGCATATATGGCAATCAGCCCCAGCATTTT. The chain uses TRBV4-3 and TRBJ1-5; no clear D gene. V was cut by 6 bases and J by 2 bases, with 14 bases left in between. Germline V CDR1 and CDR2: LGHNA, YSLEER. This CDR3 comprises 15 residues.

Comment on this clone: At the DNA level, this CDR3 is encoded by other sequences in the same sample as well. The V gene is TRBV30, the J gene TRBJ2-7; no reliable D call. The CDR3 length is 11 residues. V was clipped by 1 base and J by 2 bases, with 3 bases between them. Germline V CDR1 and CDR2: GTSNPN, SVGIG (reference sequence). As DNA, the CDR3 is TGTGCCTGGAGTGGTACCTACGAGCAGTACTTC. This gives the protein CAWSGTYEQYF.

The chain couples TRBV2 to TRBJ2-3; 12 bases agree with TRBD2. CDR1 is SNHLY, CDR2 FYNNEI, per germline. The CDR3 is 19 residues long. With V trimmed by 8 bases and J by 0 bases, 15 bases remained unmatched. CDR3 DNA: TGTGCCAGCCGCACTCTAGCGGGAGGGCCTGATTATAGCACAGATACGCAGTATTTT. It translates to CASRTLAGGPDYSTDTQYF.

V is TRBV6-5 and J is TRBJ1-4; 10 bases agree with TRBD1. The CDR3 is made up of 14 amino acids. With V trimmed by 5 bases and J by 8 bases, 5 bases remained unmatched. The germline V gene has CDR1 MNHEY and CDR2 SVGAGI. CDR3 amino acids: CASSPGQGREKLFF. DNA for the CDR3: TGTGCCAGCAGTCCGGGACAGGGGCGGGAAAAACTGTTTTTT.

This chain connects TRBV11-2 to TRBJ2-2, with no clear D. In germline, CDR1 is SGHAT, CDR2 FQNNGV. The CDR3 has 15 residues. The V end was cut by 0 bases, the J end by 2 bases, with 7 bases between. CDR3 sequence reads: CASSLDGKNTGELFF. CDR3 nucleotide sequence: TGTGCCAGCAGCTTAGATGGCAAAAACACCGGGGAGCTGTTTTTT.

The chain recombines TRBV5-4 with TRBJ2-1, with 14 positions matching TRBD2. The CDR3 totals 17 residues. With 2 bases clipped from V and 3 bases from J, the junction kept 4 bases outside the gene matches. Germline V gene data show CDR1 as SGHNT and CDR2 as YYREEE (reference sequence). Written as DNA, the CDR3 is TGTGCCAGCAGCTTAGGACTAGCGGGAGGCCTCTACAATGAGCAGTTCTTC. Protein: CASSLGLAGGLYNEQFF.

This sequence joins TRBV5-1 and TRBJ1-1, with TRBD1 as a possible D gene (6 bases). The length of the CDR3 is 13 residues. Between the trimmed V and J ends, which lost 2 bases and 6 bases, there was a span of 11 bases. The germline V gene has CDR1 SGHRS and CDR2 YFSETQ. Written as DNA, the CDR3 is TGCGCCAGCAGCTTCAACACAGGGTCTGAAGCTTTCTTT. Translation: CASSFNTGSEAFF.

V is TRBV30 and J is TRBJ2-1, with a weak D call TRBD2 (6 bases). This CDR3 contains 15 residues. V lost 3 bases and J lost 0, with 12 bases in between. Per the germline V gene, CDR1 is GTSNPN and CDR2 is SVGIG (reference sequence). The CDR3 DNA reads TGTGCCTGGAGCGGTAGCGGTAGCTCCTACAATGAGCAGTTCTTC. It yields the protein CAWSGSGSSYNEQFF.

V is TRBV15 and J is TRBJ2-1; D is ambiguous. This CDR3 contains 12 residues. Germline V gene lookup returns CDR1 LNHNV and CDR2 YYDKDF (reference sequence). V lost 2 bases and J 3 bases, leaving 2 bases between the germline ends. The CDR3, as DNA: TGTGCCACCAGCAGATTCTACAATGAGCAGTTCTTC. Its protein is CATSRFYNEQFF. The full variable domain, rest sourced from reference TRBV15 and TRBJ2-1, is DAMVIQNPRYQVTQFGKPVTLSCSQTLNHNVMYWYQQKSSQAPKLLFHYYDKDFNNEADTPDNFQSRRPNTSFCFLDIRSPGLGDTAMYLCATSRFYNEQFFGPGTRLTVL.

This clone was picked up a small number of times. The J gene is TRBJ2-7, the V gene TRBV7-8; TRBD2 agrees at 11 bases. Unmatched junction bases numbered 9, after V lost 5 bases and J lost 3 bases. Germline V gene lookup returns CDR1 SGHVS and CDR2 FQNEAQ. This CDR3 has 16 amino acids. The CDR3, as DNA: TGTGCCAGCAGCGGACGACCCGGGACTAGCGGCTACGAGCAGTACTTC. Amino acid sequence: CASSGRPGTSGYEQYF.

This clone occurred a few times. The chain is built from TRBV15 and TRBJ1-1, with D maybe TRBD1 (5 bases). This CDR3 region has 14 residues. In germline, CDR1 is LNHNV, CDR2 YYDKDF (reference sequence). V gave up 5 bases and J gave up 1 base, with 11 bases separating them. In DNA, the CDR3 is TGTGCCACCAGCCCCACCGGGGGGAACACTGAAGCTTTCTTT. It translates to CATSPTGGNTEAFF. Variable domain in full (rest from reference TRBV15 and TRBJ1-1): DAMVIQNPRYQVTQFGKPVTLSCSQTLNHNVMYWYQQKSSQAPKLLFHYYDKDFNNEADTPDNFQSRRPNTSFCFLDIRSPGLGDTAMYLCATSPTGGNTEAFFGQGTRLTVV.